These 31 T cell receptor beta chains came from one sample sequenced in a study of blood T cell repertoires in COVID-19. Only in-frame clones appear in the TCRdb table, and some are missing; sequencing was by immunoSEQ multiplex PCR. This table holds some 170,000 clones, roughly 87% found once. Sequencing input: peripheral blood. Receptor source: a woman in her sixties or seventies with acute or convalescent COVID-19.

This clone is a singleton in its sample. CDR3 sequence (DNA): TGTGCCAGCAGTTCTCCGGGACAGGGACTGAACACTGAAGCTTTCTTT. Its protein is CASSSPGQGLNTEAFF. The chain couples TRBV28 to TRBJ1-1, with 9 bases matching TRBD1. Germline CDR1 and CDR2: MDHEN and SYDVKM. The CDR3 sequence is 16 residues long. Losses at the gene ends were 4 bases for V and 0 bases for J; bases not matched to a gene: 6.

The chain couples TRBV7-2 to TRBJ2-2; TRBD1 matches at 7 bases. V lost 5 bases, J lost 1 base, and 1 base stayed unmatched. The CDR3 spans 14 residues. The germline gives CDR1 SGHTA, CDR2 FQGNSA. CDR3 DNA: TGTGCCAGCAGCCGGACAGGGAACACCGGGGAGCTGTTTTTT. Its protein product is CASSRTGNTGELFF.

This clone has a handful of counts. The chain uses TRBV2 and TRBJ2-5, with 7 bases that match TRBD1. V lost 2 bases and J lost 4; bases outside the gene matches: 7. The CDR3 has 15 residues. CDR1 is SNHLY and CDR2 is FYNNEI in the germline V gene. Here the CDR3 DNA reads TGTGCCAGCAGTGAAAGGAGTCGGACAGGAGAGACCCAGTACTTC. Protein: CASSERSRTGETQYF.

The CDR3, as DNA: TGTGCCAGCAGCCCAGGGGGATCCACTGAAGCTTTCTTT. Translated, it gives CASSPGGSTEAFF. The J gene is TRBJ1-1, the V gene TRBV7-6; 7 bases are shared with TRBD1. This CDR3 has 13 amino acids. V lost 5 bases to trimming and J lost 4 bases; unmatched junction nucleotides: 4. Germline assignment: CDR1 SGHVS and CDR2 FNYEAQ.

V is TRBV7-2 and J is TRBJ2-7, with 12 bases fitting TRBD2. There are 17 residues in the CDR3. With V trimmed by 5 bases and J by 0 bases, 8 bases remained unmatched. CDR1 and CDR2 from the germline V gene are SGHTA and FQGNSA. CDR3 nucleotides: TGTGCCAGCAGCGTTAGCCAGGGACTAGCGGGCTCCTACGAGCAGTACTTC. Its translation is CASSVSQGLAGSYEQYF.

The chain employs TRBV10-2 and TRBJ1-4, with TRBD1 matching 7 bases. CDR3 length equals 15 residues. The V segment lost 1 base and the J segment 6 bases; nucleotides outside the gene matches: 5. Germline V gene lookup returns CDR1 WSHSY and CDR2 SAAADI. The CDR3 protein is CASSEFRDSHEKLFF. The CDR3, as DNA: TGCGCCAGCAGTGAGTTCCGGGACAGTCATGAAAAACTGTTTTTT.

This clone was counted a few times. The chain joins TRBV7-2 to TRBJ1-1, with a possible D match to TRBD1 (5 bases). The ends were cut back, 1 base at V and 3 bases at J, with 12 bases in the middle. The CDR3 runs 15 residues. Per germline, CDR1 SGHTA and CDR2 FQGNSA. The CDR3 is CASSLDGGGYTEAFF. The CDR3, as DNA: TGTGCCAGCAGCTTAGATGGGGGAGGCTACACTGAAGCTTTCTTT.

V gene TRBV6-1 combines with J gene TRBJ2-1; 9 nucleotides align to TRBD2. Germline CDR1 MNHNS, CDR2 SASEGT. This CDR3 is built from 15 residues. Trimming cost V 1 base and J 9 bases; bases outside gene matches: 7. CDR3 sequence reads: CASSEGSGRWGEQFF. In DNA, the CDR3 is TGTGCCAGCAGTGAAGGTAGCGGGAGATGGGGTGAGCAGTTCTTC.

This clone appeared a few times. The V call is TRBV6-5, the J call TRBJ1-1; D call uncertain. CDR3 length: 15 residues. CDR1 and CDR2 from the germline V gene are MNHEY and SVGAGI. Trimming shortened V by 0 bases and J by 1 base, and 9 bases separated the two germline ends. The CDR3 DNA sequence: TGTGCCAGCAGTTACTCTTGGGCAGGGAACACTGAAGCTTTCTTT. Translated: CASSYSWAGNTEAFF.

The genes are TRBV3-1 (or the pseudogene TRBV3-2) and TRBJ2-7, with 9 bases fitting TRBD2. Germline trimming cut 2 bases from V and 4 bases from J; bases unmatched to any gene: 3. The CDR3 extends over 14 amino acids. Germline-derived CDR1 and CDR2 are LGHDT and YNNKEL (reference sequence). The CDR3 DNA sequence: TGTGCCAGCAGCCAACTAGCGGGGAAATACGAGCAGTACTTC. It yields the protein CASSQLAGKYEQYF.

V usage is TRBV2 and J usage is TRBJ2-7; 7 bases match TRBD1. Germline V gives CDR1 SNHLY, CDR2 FYNNEI. This CDR3 is 14 amino acids long. The J segment lost 4 bases and the V segment lost 2 bases, leaving 5 bases of the junction unmatched. CDR3 bases: TGTGCCAGCAGTGAACGGGGACAGATATACGAGCAGTACTTC. Its translation: CASSERGQIYEQYF. Variable domain in full (rest from reference TRBV2 and TRBJ2-7): EPEVTQTPSHQVTQMGQEVILRCVPISNHLYFYWYRQILGQKVEFLVSFYNNEISEKSEIFDDQFSVERPDGSNFTLKIRSTKLEDSAMYFCASSERGQIYEQYFGPGTRLTVT.

The rearrangement links TRBV29-1 to TRBJ1-1; 8 nucleotides line up with TRBD1. The CDR3 extends over 12 amino acids. Trimming removed 7 bases from V and 9 bases from J; junction bases left unmatched: 10. Per the germline V gene, CDR1 is SQVTM and CDR2 is ANQGSEA. CDR3 nucleotides: TGCAGCGGTGGGGGACAGGCCATCCAAGCTTTCTTT. Translation gives CSGGGQAIQAFF.

V and J are TRBV6-5 and TRBJ2-7; D is uncertain. CDR1 is MNHEY and CDR2 is SVGAGI in the germline V gene. Trimming took off 5 bases at V and 4 bases at J, with 12 bases between the two ends. There are 13 residues in the CDR3. The CDR3 reads CASSLDFSYEQYF. The CDR3 bases are TGTGCCAGCAGTCTCGACTTCTCTTACGAGCAGTACTTC.

The chain recombines TRBV6-6 with TRBJ2-3, with D tentatively TRBD1 (6 bases). CDR3 length equals 14 residues. Per the germline V gene, CDR1 is MNHNY and CDR2 is SVGAGI (reference sequence). Trimming shortened V by 5 bases and J by 2 bases, and 11 bases separated the two germline ends. CDR3 region: CASSPRQDTDTQYF. In nucleotides, the CDR3 is TGTGCCAGCAGTCCACGACAGGACACAGATACGCAGTATTTT.

The chain links TRBV19 to TRBJ2-6; TRBD2 matches 8 bases. The CDR3 has 16 residues. Per the germline V gene, CDR1 is LNHDA and CDR2 is SQIVND (reference sequence). J lost 5 bases, V lost 3 bases, and 6 bases had no gene match. The CDR3 nucleotides are TGTGCCAGTAGTATGCCGGGGGGGGCAAGGGCCAACGTCCTGACTTTC. As protein: CASSMPGGARANVLTF.

The gene calls are TRBV5-5 and TRBJ2-5; D gene uncertain. V was trimmed by 1 base and J by 3 bases, leaving 7 bases between them. Germline CDR1 reads SGHKS; CDR2 reads YYEKEE (reference sequence). There are 13 residues in the CDR3. CDR3 amino acids: CASSLPGKETQYF. CDR3 sequence (DNA): TGTGCCAGCAGCTTGCCAGGAAAAGAGACCCAGTACTTC.

The chain carries TRBV10-3 and TRBJ2-7; maybe TRBD2 (7 bases). The V and J ends lost 2 bases and 6 bases respectively, with 11 bases between them. In germline, CDR1 is ENHRY, CDR2 SYGVKD. The CDR3 has 13 residues. The CDR3 here is CAISELGGREQYF. The DNA for the CDR3 is TGTGCCATCAGTGAGCTGGGGGGGCGCGAGCAGTACTTC.

The rearrangement joins TRBV19 to TRBJ2-1; the match to TRBD1 covers 8 bases. With 5 bases clipped from V and 4 bases from J, the junction kept 10 bases outside the gene matches. The CDR3 has 16 residues. The germline CDR1 and CDR2 sequences are LNHDA and SQIVND (reference sequence). As DNA, the CDR3 is TGTGCCAGTAGTCCTAGACAGGGGATCGGTTACAATGAGCAGTTCTTC. Protein sequence: CASSPRQGIGYNEQFF.

The chain joins TRBV5-1 to TRBJ1-6; D is ambiguous. CDR3 size: 17 residues. Trimming shortened V by 0 bases and J by 6 bases, and 16 bases separated the two germline ends. The germline V gene encodes CDR1 SGHRS and CDR2 YFSETQ. Here the CDR3 reads CASSLGVPPGGNSPLHF. The CDR3 region has the DNA TGCGCCAGCAGCTTGGGGGTTCCGCCCGGAGGTAATTCACCCCTCCACTTT.

Note on this clone: An end of the junction differs from the germline gene, which may be a read error. The CDR3 DNA is TGCGCCCCCCGCGTCGGGGGGGCGGGGGCCGGTTCACCCCTCCACTTT. Amino acid sequence: CAPRVGGAGAGSPLHF. The V gene is TRBV9, the J gene TRBJ1-6, with D possibly being TRBD1 (6 bases). The CDR3 contains 16 residues. Per the germline V gene, CDR1 is SGDLS and CDR2 is YYNGEE.

The rearrangement uses TRBV3-1 (or the pseudogene TRBV3-2) and TRBJ1-2, with D maybe TRBD1 (5 bases). Trimming took 5 bases from V and 6 from J, leaving 13 bases between them. CDR3 length equals 13 residues. Germline V lookup: CDR1 LGHDT, CDR2 YNNKEL (reference sequence). The CDR3 here is CASSMSGFHGYTF. In DNA, the CDR3 is TGTGCCAGCAGCATGTCAGGGTTTCATGGCTACACCTTC.

V and J are TRBV28 and TRBJ1-1, with D maybe TRBD1 (5 bases). The CDR3 contains 18 residues. V was shortened by 1 base and J by 8 bases, with 26 bases between the two germline ends. Looked up from germline, CDR1 is MDHEN and CDR2 is SYDVKM. The CDR3 is CASSLFGFAPRGGPEAFF. The CDR3 nucleotides read TGTGCCAGCAGTTTATTTGGATTTGCCCCCCGGGGGGGTCCAGAAGCTTTCTTT.

The V call is TRBV28, the J call TRBJ2-5, with a tentative D call TRBD2 (5 bases). V lost 4 bases and J 5 bases, leaving 23 bases between the germline ends. CDR1 and CDR2 (germline): MDHEN, SYDVKM. The CDR3 contains 17 residues. CDR3 nucleotide sequence: TGTGCCAGCAGTTCCCAAGAATCCAGGACTCAGTGGGAGACCCAGTACTTC. This sequence encodes CASSSQESRTQWETQYF.

This clone occurred once. This chain joins TRBV29-1 and TRBJ1-1; D possibly corresponds to TRBD1 (6 bases). V was clipped by 3 bases and J by 11 bases, with 22 bases between them. The CDR3 is 14 residues long. Germline-derived CDR1 and CDR2 are SQVTM and ANQGSEA. CDR3 sequence reads: CSVDMLGAFGGAFF. CDR3 nucleotides: TGCAGCGTTGATATGCTGGGGGCCTTCGGTGGTGCTTTCTTT.

The chain uses TRBV4-3 and TRBJ1-5; D not resolved. The germline V gene encodes CDR1 LGHNA and CDR2 YSLEER. Trimming took off 0 bases at V and 0 bases at J, with 6 bases between the two ends. The CDR3 covers 15 residues. The CDR3 protein is CASSQDGDSNQPQHF. The CDR3, as DNA: TGCGCCAGCAGCCAAGATGGAGATAGCAATCAGCCCCAGCATTTT.

Notes on this clone: A much larger clone differs from this one at a single base, so this may be a read error. This chain connects TRBV14 to TRBJ2-7, with 9 nucleotides matching TRBD1. From germline, CDR1 is SGHDN and CDR2 FVKESK. The CDR3 totals 14 residues. Trimming cost V 5 bases and J 1 base; bases outside gene matches: 3. The CDR3 coding sequence is TGTGCCAGCAGCTCCGGGACAGGGTCCTACGAGCAGTACTTC. Protein sequence: CASSSGTGSYEQYF. The full variable domain, rest sourced from reference TRBV14 and TRBJ2-7, is EAGVTQFPSHSVIEKGQTVTLRCDPISGHDNLYWYRRVMGKEIKFLLHFVKESKQDESGMPNNRFLAERTGGTYSTLKVQPAELEDSGVYFCASSSGTGSYEQYFGPGTRLTVT.

This chain links TRBV5-1 with TRBJ2-7; the match to TRBD2 covers 9 bases. With V trimmed by 1 base and J by 4 bases, 9 bases remained unmatched. This CDR3 spans 16 amino acids. Germline V gene lookup returns CDR1 SGHRS and CDR2 YFSETQ. The CDR3 loop is CASSLSSGNWAYEQYF. CDR3 coding DNA: TGCGCCAGCAGCTTGTCTAGCGGGAACTGGGCATACGAGCAGTACTTC.

The rearrangement uses TRBV21-1 and TRBJ2-7; the table's TRBD1 call for D was not verified on the DNA. TRBV21-1 constitutes a pseudogene. The CDR3 is 16 amino acids. The CDR3 reads CASSSPSRDSSYEQYF. The CDR3 nucleotides read TGTGCCAGCAGCTCCCCCTCCCGGGACAGTTCCTACGAGCAGTACTTC.

This sequence joins TRBV28 and TRBJ1-3; weak D call: TRBD1 (6 bases). Between the trimmed V and J ends, which lost 4 bases and 2 bases, there was a span of 15 bases. There are 16 residues in the CDR3. Germline V CDR1 and CDR2: MDHEN, SYDVKM. The CDR3: CASSSPAGAPGNTIYF. The CDR3 DNA follows: TGTGCCAGCAGTTCGCCAGCGGGGGCTCCTGGAAACACCATATATTTT.

Remarks on this clone: One end of the junction fails to match germline, which may point to a read error. V and J are TRBV19 and TRBJ1-2, with D perhaps TRBD1 (6 bases). CDR3 size: 12 residues. Germline CDR1 LNHDA, CDR2 SQIVND (reference sequence). The CDR3 here is CASSLDDRRYTF. As DNA, the CDR3 is TGTGCCAGTAGTCTAGATGACAGGAGATACACCTTC. Full variable domain (outside the CDR3, taken from reference TRBV19 and TRBJ1-2): DGGITQSPKYLFRKEGQNVTLSCEQNLNHDAMYWYRQDPGQGLRLIYYSQIVNDFQKGDIAEGYSVSREKKESFPLTVTSAQKNPTAFYLCASSLDDRRYTFGSGTRLTVV.

This rearrangement joins TRBV7-3 to TRBJ1-5, with D unresolved. V lost 5 bases, J lost 6 bases, and 11 bases lay in between. The germline V gene encodes CDR1 SGHTA and CDR2 FQGTGA. This CDR3 contains 13 residues. The CDR3 is CASSPEGGQPQHF. CDR3 in DNA: TGTGCCAGCAGCCCCGAGGGTGGTCAGCCCCAGCATTTT.